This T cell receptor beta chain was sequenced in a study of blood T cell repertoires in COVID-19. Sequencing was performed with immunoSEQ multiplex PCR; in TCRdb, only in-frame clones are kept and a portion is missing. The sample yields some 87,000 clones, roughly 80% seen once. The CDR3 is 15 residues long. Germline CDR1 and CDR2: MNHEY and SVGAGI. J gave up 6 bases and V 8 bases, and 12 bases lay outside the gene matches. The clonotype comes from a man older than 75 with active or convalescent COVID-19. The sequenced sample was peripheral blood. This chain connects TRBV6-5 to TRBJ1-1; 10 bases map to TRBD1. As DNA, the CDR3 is TGTGCCAGCCGACCAGTCGGGACAGGGGAAGCTGAAGCTTTCTTT. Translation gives CASRPVGTGEAEAFF.